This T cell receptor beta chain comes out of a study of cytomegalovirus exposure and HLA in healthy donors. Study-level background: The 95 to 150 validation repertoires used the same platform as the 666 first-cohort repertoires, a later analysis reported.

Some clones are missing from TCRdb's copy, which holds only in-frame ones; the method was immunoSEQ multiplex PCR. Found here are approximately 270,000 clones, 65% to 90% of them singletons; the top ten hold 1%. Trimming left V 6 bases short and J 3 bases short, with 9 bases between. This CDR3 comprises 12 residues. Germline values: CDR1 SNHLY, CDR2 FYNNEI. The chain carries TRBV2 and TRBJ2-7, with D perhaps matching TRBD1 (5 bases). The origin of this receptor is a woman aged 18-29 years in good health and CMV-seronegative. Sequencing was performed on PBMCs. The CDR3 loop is CASRSDSYEQYF. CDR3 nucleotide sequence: TGTGCCAGCAGAAGCGACAGCTACGAGCAGTACTTC.